This is a list of T cell receptor beta chains from one sample in a study of STAT5B mutations in CD4+ large granular lymphocyte leukemia. Profiling relied on immunoSEQ multiplex PCR, and the TCRdb table lists in-frame clones only, not all of them. The table lists 30,000 to 35,000 clones, approximately 80% of them singletons. Source material: CD4+ T cells from blood buffy coats. All receptors derive from a human donor in good health. CDR3s include the opening cysteine and the closing phenylalanine or tryptophan. The order of the fields is clone size, V gene, J gene, D gene, CDR3 protein, CDR3 DNA. A D gene is named only where the DNA matches it firmly. Some rows have no size entry. The others give once, few or many, or a class for an expanded clone.

few	TRBV2	TRBJ1-1	.	CASRSETEAFF	TGTGCCAGCAGATCCGAGACTGAAGCTTTCTTT
.	TRBV5-1	TRBJ2-1	TRBD2	CASSRIPGLAGHEQFF	TGCGCCAGCAGTCGGATACCGGGACTAGCGGGACATGAGCAGTTCTTC
once	TRBV7-9	TRBJ1-3	.	CASSPAAASGNTIYF	TGTGCCAGCAGCCCGGCGGCGGCAAGTGGAAACACCATATATTTT
.	TRBV25-1	TRBJ2-3	TRBD2	CASTAGTSGRNTDTQYF	TGTGCCAGCACGGCCGGGACTAGCGGGAGGAACACAGATACGCAGTATTTT
.	TRBV11-1	TRBJ1-6	TRBD1	CASGQGYNSPLHF	TGTGCCAGTGGACAGGGGTATAATTCACCCCTCCACTTT
few	TRBV10-3	TRBJ1-1	.	CAISERSQNTEAFF	TGTGCCATCAGTGAACGGTCTCAGAACACTGAAGCTTTCTTT
.	TRBV6-5	TRBJ1-1	TRBD1	CASTRQGGEAFF	TGTGCCAGCACCCGACAGGGGGGTGAAGCTTTCTTT
.	TRBV7-6	TRBJ1-3	.	CASSLAQGLGNTIYF	TGTGCCAGCAGCTTAGCTCAGGGACTTGGAAACACCATATATTTT
.	TRBV5-4	TRBJ2-3	.	CASSLDGRTDTQYF	TGTGCCAGCAGCTTGGATGGGCGCACAGATACGCAGTATTTT
.	TRBV11-2	TRBJ2-3	TRBD2	CASSPLGAGAGDTQYF	TGTGCCAGCAGCCCCCTCGGCGCGGGAGCAGGAGATACGCAGTATTTT
.	TRBV18	TRBJ2-5	TRBD2	CASSPGLAGGSETQYF	TGTGCCAGCTCACCCGGACTAGCGGGAGGTTCAGAGACCCAGTACTTC
.	TRBV10-3	TRBJ2-7	.	CAISDRSYEQYF	TGTGCCATCAGTGACCGCAGCTACGAGCAGTACTTC
.	TRBV6-1	TRBJ1-2	.	CASEEYGYTF	TGTGCCAGTGAGGAGTATGGCTACACCTTC
.	TRBV28	TRBJ2-7	TRBD2	CAGSGGRANNYEQYF	TGTGCCGGGTCTGGGGGGAGGGCGAATAACTACGAGCAGTACTTC
.	TRBV10-2	TRBJ2-7	.	CASSFAASSYEQYF	TGCGCCAGCAGTTTTGCGGCCAGCTCCTACGAGCAGTACTTC
few	TRBV30	TRBJ1-4	TRBD1	CAWTKGQSSEKLFF	TGTGCCTGGACAAAGGGACAGTCGAGCGAAAAACTGTTTTTT
.	TRBV13	TRBJ2-7	.	CASSRQRPTGEQYF	TGTGCCAGCAGCCGGCAGAGACCTACGGGGGAGCAGTACTTC
.	TRBV4-3	TRBJ1-1	.	CASSQYSGAVNTEAFF	TGCGCCAGCAGCCAGTACAGCGGGGCAGTAAACACTGAAGCTTTCTTT
.	TRBV4-3	TRBJ2-7	TRBD2	CASSQDFGAGEKYEQYF	TGCGCCAGCAGCCAAGATTTTGGAGCGGGAGAAAAATACGAGCAGTACTTC
.	TRBV5-6	TRBJ1-1	TRBD1	CASSRDSRNTEAFF	TGTGCCAGCAGCAGGGACAGTCGGAACACTGAAGCTTTCTTT
.	TRBV11-3	TRBJ2-1	.	CASSLGPPNEQFF	TGTGCCAGCAGCTTAGGCCCCCCCAATGAGCAGTTCTTC
.	TRBV4-2	TRBJ1-5	.	CASSQVQEMGQPQHF	TGTGCCAGCAGCCAAGTGCAAGAGATGGGTCAGCCCCAGCATTTT
.	TRBV7-2	TRBJ1-5	TRBD1	CASSLAQGGQHF	TGTGCCAGCAGCTTAGCGCAGGGGGGCCAGCATTTT
once	TRBV6-5	TRBJ2-7	TRBD1	CASRYDRDLSYEQYF	TGTGCCAGCAGGTATGACAGGGATTTATCCTACGAGCAGTACTTC
few	TRBV27	TRBJ1-1	.	CASSPLQGITEAFF	TGTGCCAGCAGTCCGCTTCAGGGGATCACTGAAGCTTTCTTT
.	TRBV6-5	TRBJ2-7	.	CASSYASDSYEQYF	TGTGCCAGCAGTTACGCTAGCGACTCCTACGAGCAGTACTTC
.	TRBV5-4	TRBJ2-6	.	CASSLVRGSGANVLTF	TGTGCCAGCAGCTTGGTGAGGGGGTCTGGGGCCAACGTCCTGACTTTC
.	TRBV5-4	TRBJ2-7	.	CASSGGSSSYEQYF	TGTGCCAGCAGCGGTGGCAGTAGCTCCTACGAGCAGTACTTC
.	TRBV7-2	TRBJ2-5	TRBD2	CASSLEVGGGGKTQYF	TGTGCCAGCAGCTTAGAGGTCGGCGGGGGGGGGAAGACCCAGTACTTC
few	TRBV6-1	TRBJ2-3	.	CASSVLSSTDTQYF	TGTGCCAGCAGTGTCCTCTCTAGCACAGATACGCAGTATTTT
.	TRBV19	TRBJ2-1	.	CASSMVGTSWREQFF	TGTGCCAGTAGTATGGTGGGGACTTCCTGGCGTGAGCAGTTCTTC
once	TRBV10-2	TRBJ2-7	TRBD2	CASSERLAGGPNEQYF	TGCGCCAGCAGTGAGAGGCTAGCGGGAGGGCCGAACGAGCAGTACTTC
.	TRBV7-9	TRBJ2-5	.	CASSFLVGAQETQYF	TGTGCCAGCAGCTTCCTTGTGGGGGCCCAAGAGACCCAGTACTTC
.	TRBV2	TRBJ2-5	.	CASKADQETQYF	TGTGCCAGCAAGGCAGACCAAGAGACCCAGTACTTC
.	TRBV4-3	TRBJ2-1	TRBD2	CASSQPESRAGGVYNEQFF	TGCGCCAGCAGCCAACCGGAGTCCCGGGCGGGAGGGGTCTACAATGAGCAGTTCTTC
.	TRBV4-2	TRBJ1-1	.	CASSQRDQAFF	TGTGCCAGCAGCCAGCGGGATCAAGCTTTCTTT
.	TRBV7-9	TRBJ1-5	.	CASSFSGGSNQPQHF	TGTGCCAGCAGCTTCTCGGGTGGTAGCAATCAGCCCCAGCATTTT
.	TRBV2	TRBJ1-2	.	CASSEINFNGYTF	TGTGCCAGCAGTGAGATAAATTTCAATGGCTACACCTTC
.	TRBV2	TRBJ1-3	.	CASSEKRAHSGNTIYF	TGTGCCAGCAGTGAAAAGAGGGCCCACTCTGGAAACACCATATATTTT
.	TRBV4-3	TRBJ1-6	.	CASSQVARGMDSPLHF	TGCGCCAGCAGCCAAGTCGCAAGGGGCATGGATTCACCCCTCCACTTT
few	TRBV29-1	TRBJ1-1	TRBD1	CSVDRDSNTEAFF	TGCAGCGTCGACAGGGACTCTAACACTGAAGCTTTCTTT
.	TRBV5-1	TRBJ1-1	TRBD1	CASSADTGGTEAFF	TGCGCCAGCAGCGCGGACACAGGGGGAACTGAAGCTTTCTTT
.	TRBV6-8	TRBJ1-2	.	CASSGVPGQRRGGYTF	TGTGCCAGCAGTGGCGTACCGGGGCAGAGGCGGGGTGGCTACACCTTC
.	TRBV28	TRBJ1-2	.	CASSPSTGGGYTF	TGTGCCAGCAGTCCCTCCACGGGAGGTGGCTACACCTTC
.	TRBV28	TRBJ2-3	TRBD2	CASTLLARGSADTQYF	TGTGCCAGCACCTTACTAGCGAGAGGATCCGCAGATACGCAGTATTTT
.	TRBV27	TRBJ1-5	TRBD1	CASSRTGKAQPQHF	TGTGCCAGCAGTCGGACAGGGAAAGCTCAGCCCCAGCATTTT
.	TRBV6-4	TRBJ1-2	TRBD1	CASSDSGTANYGYTF	TGTGCCAGCAGTGACTCGGGGACAGCTAACTATGGCTACACCTTC
.	TRBV29-1	TRBJ2-7	TRBD2	CSVGTSPFYEQYF	TGCAGCGTTGGGACTAGCCCGTTCTACGAGCAGTACTTC
.	TRBV2	TRBJ1-3	TRBD1	CASSSPGQGAPGNTIYF	TGTGCCAGCAGCTCCCCGGGACAGGGGGCGCCTGGAAACACCATATATTTT
.	TRBV4-3	TRBJ2-3	.	CASSPTGRASTDTQYF	TGCGCCAGCAGCCCCACCGGAAGGGCGAGCACAGATACGCAGTATTTT
.	TRBV14	TRBJ2-3	.	CASSQGPQRPTDTQYF	TGTGCCAGCAGCCAGGGACCCCAACGACCCACAGATACGCAGTATTTT
.	TRBV15	TRBJ1-5	.	CATSREAQPQHF	TGTGCCACCAGCAGAGAGGCTCAGCCCCAGCATTTT
.	TRBV5-5	TRBJ1-2	.	CASRSGPGGYGYTF	TGTGCCAGCAGATCGGGACCGGGTGGCTATGGCTACACCTTC
once	TRBV15	TRBJ2-7	TRBD1	CATSRDRQGSPEQYF	TGTGCCACCAGCAGAGACCGACAGGGATCCCCCGAGCAGTACTTC
.	TRBV2	TRBJ1-1	.	CASSGGHRNTEAFF	TGTGCCAGCAGTGGGGGACACCGGAACACTGAAGCTTTCTTT
.	TRBV2	TRBJ2-5	.	CASSERRETQYF	TGTGCCAGCAGTGAAAGAAGGGAGACCCAGTACTTC
few	TRBV18	TRBJ1-1	TRBD1	CASSPGQGTEAFF	TGTGCCAGCTCACCGGGACAGGGTACTGAAGCTTTCTTT
.	TRBV11-2	TRBJ2-7	TRBD1	CASSLGTGHFDEQYF	TGTGCCAGCAGCTTAGGGACAGGGCACTTCGACGAGCAGTACTTC
.	TRBV9	TRBJ2-5	TRBD2	CASSVGTGSGGETQYF	TGTGCCAGCAGCGTAGGGACCGGGTCGGGGGGGGAGACCCAGTACTTC
medium-sized	TRBV2	TRBJ1-5	.	CASSDQGTQPQHF	TGTGCCAGCAGTGATCAGGGGACTCAGCCCCAGCATTTT